These T cell receptor beta chains were read from a single sample in a study of patients and donors after allogeneic stem cell transplantation. TCRdb reprocessed the RT-PCR reads with MiXCR, giving one entry per CDR3 protein. The table includes roughly 940,000 distinct CDR3 sequences, roughly 18% detected once. Sequenced: blood, either unsorted or a sorted T cell fraction (not recorded which). All receptors derive from a human donor who was either an allogeneic HSCT recipient or a stem cell or donor lymphocyte infusion donor (not recorded which). It is not recorded whose cells these are; they may come from a transplant donor. Each CDR3 is given with its conserved first and last residue. D genes are given only for firm matches. Rows give clone size only sometimes, using once, few, many, or a class for an expanded clone.

TRBV7-2	TRBJ1-4	.	few	TGTGCCAGCAGATCTACGGGAACAACTAATGAAAAACTGTTTTTT	CASRSTGTTNEKLFF
TRBV20-1	TRBJ1-1	.	.	TGCAGTGCTAGATCCCCGAGGACTGAAGCTTTCTTT	CSARSPRTEAFF
TRBV15	TRBJ2-5	.	few	TGTGCCACCAGCAGAGGGGAAGGTAGAGAGACCCAGTACTTC	CATSRGEGRETQYF
TRBV12-3/TRBV12-4	TRBJ1-2	TRBD1	.	TGTGCCAGCAGTTGGCCCGCCGGGACAGGCGATGGCTACACCTTC	CASSWPAGTGDGYTF
TRBV9	TRBJ2-1	.	many	TGTGCCAGCAGCACCCTGACGCAGGTGAAACACAATGAGCAGTTCTTC	CASSTLTQVKHNEQFF
TRBV7-2	TRBJ2-2	.	many	TGTGCCAGCAGGAGAGACACCGGGGAGCTGTTTTTT	CASRRDTGELFF
TRBV20-1	TRBJ1-1	.	many	TGCAGTGCCCCTTGGCAGGGAGGGATCACTGAAGCTTTCTTT	CSAPWQGGITEAFF
TRBV20-1	TRBJ1-5	.	many	TGCAGTGTTCCGGACGGGATTTATAGCAATCAGCCCCAGCATTTT	CSVPDGIYSNQPQHF
TRBV10-3	TRBJ2-2	.	.	TGTGCCATCAGTCCCTTGTCCGGGGAGCTGTTTTTT	CAISPLSGELFF
TRBV5-1	TRBJ2-1	.	.	TGCGCCAGCAGCTTCATTAGTGCCTACAATGAGCAGTTCTTC	CASSFISAYNEQFF
TRBV5-1	TRBJ2-1	TRBD2	.	TGCGCCAGCAGCACCGGGACTAGCGGCCCTAACAATGAGCAGTTCTTC	CASSTGTSGPNNEQFF
TRBV28	TRBJ1-1	.	once	TGTGCCAGCTCCGGTCCCGGGACTCAAGCTTTCTTT	CASSGPGTQAFF
TRBV6-2/TRBV6-3	TRBJ1-1	.	few	TGTGCCAGCAGTGAGCTTGGTATGAACACTGAAGCTTTCTTT	CASSELGMNTEAFF
TRBV6-5	TRBJ1-2	.	few	TGTGCCAGCAGTTATATGCGGGGGGCCGATGGCTACACCTTC	CASSYMRGADGYTF
TRBV5-1	TRBJ2-1	TRBD2	many	TGCGCCAGCAGCTTGGGGACTAGCTATGAGCAGTTCTTC	CASSLGTSYEQFF
TRBV2	TRBJ2-3	TRBD2	.	TGTGCCAGCGCGTCCCTAGCGGGAGTCGATACGCAGTATTTT	CASASLAGVDTQYF
TRBV2	TRBJ2-7	TRBD1	few	TGTGCCAGCAGTGAAGCTGGTGGACAGGGGGCTTACGAGCAGTACTTC	CASSEAGGQGAYEQYF
TRBV6-2/TRBV6-3	TRBJ2-2	.	.	TGTGCCAGCAGCTCGAGCGCAGCCTGGACCGGGGAGCTGTTTTTT	CASSSSAAWTGELFF
TRBV6-2/TRBV6-3	TRBJ1-2	TRBD1	.	TGTGCCAGCAGAAGACCGGGACAGGGATTGGATGGCTACACCTTC	CASRRPGQGLDGYTF
TRBV20-1	TRBJ2-3	TRBD2	.	TGCAGTGCTAGACATTTCGCGGGAGATTGGGATACGCAGTATTTT	CSARHFAGDWDTQYF
TRBV9	TRBJ2-1	.	few	TGTGCCAGCAGCCCCTTATGGAGCGGAGACAATGAGCAGTTCTTC	CASSPLWSGDNEQFF
TRBV7-3	TRBJ2-5	TRBD2	.	TGTGCCAGCAGCTCCAACAGCGGGAGGGGGGAGACCCAGTACTTC	CASSSNSGRGETQYF
TRBV9	TRBJ1-4	.	.	TGTGCCAGCAGCGACCCCCCGGGGAGGCTGTTTTTT	CASSDPPGRLFF
TRBV27	TRBJ2-6	.	.	TGTGCCAGCAGTCGTCTCGCCGGGGCCAACGTCCTGACTTTC	CASSRLAGANVLTF
TRBV7-9	TRBJ2-7	.	.	TGTGCCAGCAGCTTAGACGTAAGCGACGAGCAGTACTTC	CASSLDVSDEQYF
TRBV20-1	TRBJ2-1	TRBD1	many	TGCAGTGCTGGCCCAGGGGGCAATGAGCAGTTCTTC	CSAGPGGNEQFF
TRBV2	TRBJ2-1	TRBD2	.	TGTGCCACTCTAGCGGGAGCGTACAATGAGCAGTTCTTC	CATLAGAYNEQFF
TRBV6-1	TRBJ2-3	.	.	TGTGCCAGCAGCGCAGGAGGGGACAAGGGCACAGATACGCAGTATTTT	CASSAGGDKGTDTQYF
TRBV5-1	TRBJ2-6	.	.	TGCGCCAGCAGCGCGGACGGAGGGCACTCTGGGGCCAACGTCCTGACTTTC	CASSADGGHSGANVLTF
TRBV3-1	TRBJ2-7	TRBD2	few	TGTGCCAGCAGCCTCCTAAGGGCGGGGGGAATCTACGAGCAGTACTTC	CASSLLRAGGIYEQYF
TRBV12-3/TRBV12-4	TRBJ1-5	.	.	TGTGCCAGCAGCCTCGGGGGGCTGAGACAGCCCCAGCATTTT	CASSLGGLRQPQHF